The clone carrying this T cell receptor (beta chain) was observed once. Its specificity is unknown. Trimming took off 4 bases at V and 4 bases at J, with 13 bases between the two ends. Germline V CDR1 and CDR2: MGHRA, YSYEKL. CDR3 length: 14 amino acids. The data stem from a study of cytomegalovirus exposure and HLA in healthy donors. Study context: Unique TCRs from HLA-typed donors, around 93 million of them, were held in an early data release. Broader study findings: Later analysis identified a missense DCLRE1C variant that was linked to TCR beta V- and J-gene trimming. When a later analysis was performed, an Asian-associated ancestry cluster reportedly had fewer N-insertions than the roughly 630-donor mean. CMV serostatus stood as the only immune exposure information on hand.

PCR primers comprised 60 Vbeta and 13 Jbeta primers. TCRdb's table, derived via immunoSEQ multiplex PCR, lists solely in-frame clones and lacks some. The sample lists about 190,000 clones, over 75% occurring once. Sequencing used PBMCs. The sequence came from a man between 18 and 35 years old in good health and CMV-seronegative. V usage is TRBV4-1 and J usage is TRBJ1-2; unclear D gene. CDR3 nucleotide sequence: TGCGCCAGCAGCCCGATCAGCCGGGGCTATGGCTACACCTTC. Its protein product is CASSPISRGYGYTF.